The clone carrying this T cell receptor (beta chain) has more than one count but fewer than ten. Its target is not known. With 60 Vbeta and 13 Jbeta primers, the PCR was carried out. The repertoire was sequenced with immunoSEQ multiplex PCR; TCRdb's copy has only in-frame clones and lacks some. The data show approximately 180,000 clones, more than 70% seen once. These data belong to a study of cytomegalovirus exposure and HLA in healthy donors. Study-level results: Association with HLA alleles at 0.05 false discovery rate was found for some 18,000 TCR beta sequences in a later analysis. Indistinguishable V segments, including TRBV6-2 and TRBV6-3, were excluded. Researchers reported in a later analysis that a missense DCLRE1C variant was tied to TCR beta V- and J-gene trimming.

The CDR3 runs to 15 residues. From germline, CDR1 is SGHRS and CDR2 YFSETQ. The ends lost 7 bases at V and 2 bases at J; junction bases unmatched: 7. The receptor's source is a woman in her thirties or forties in good health and CMV-seronegative. Sequencing was performed on PBMCs. This rearrangement joins TRBV5-1 to TRBJ2-3; 10 bases agree with TRBD2. The CDR3 bases are TGCGCCAGCTCCCTAGCGGGAGCCCCCACAGATACGCAGTATTTT. Its protein is CASSLAGAPTDTQYF.